This T cell receptor beta chain was recorded in a study of long-term antiretroviral therapy in people with HIV. Run at survey level, the immunoSEQ assay was version v3.0. The protocol was immunoSEQ multiplex PCR, while the TCRdb copy is restricted to in-frame clones and leaves out a portion. In the table there are approximately 29,000 clones, roughly 84% of which are singletons. Findings and caveats of the study: The range of CDR3 lengths in HIV repertoires proved narrower than that found in controls. Across all time points, the repertoire was dominated by clones that expanded before ART. Therapy changes, viral resistance and ART adherence were not documented in the available data.

The CDR3 loop spans 15 amino acids. V trimming: 6 bases; J trimming: 7 bases; junction bases outside the gene matches: 11. Germline lookup yields CDR1 MNHEY and CDR2 SMNVEV (reference sequence). Sampling of each donor yielded at least one pre-ART PBMC sample and at least two post-ART PBMC samples. Note on this clone: Its specificity is not known.

Material: unsorted PBMCs, obtained 0.4 years after starting antiretroviral therapy. The sequence was collected from a man younger than 30 with HIV. V and J are TRBV27 and TRBJ1-2; 10 nucleotides line up with TRBD1. The chain's CDR3 is CASSPSTGGRGGYTF. CDR3 DNA: TGTGCCAGCAGCCCTTCGACAGGGGGCCGTGGTGGCTACACCTTC.